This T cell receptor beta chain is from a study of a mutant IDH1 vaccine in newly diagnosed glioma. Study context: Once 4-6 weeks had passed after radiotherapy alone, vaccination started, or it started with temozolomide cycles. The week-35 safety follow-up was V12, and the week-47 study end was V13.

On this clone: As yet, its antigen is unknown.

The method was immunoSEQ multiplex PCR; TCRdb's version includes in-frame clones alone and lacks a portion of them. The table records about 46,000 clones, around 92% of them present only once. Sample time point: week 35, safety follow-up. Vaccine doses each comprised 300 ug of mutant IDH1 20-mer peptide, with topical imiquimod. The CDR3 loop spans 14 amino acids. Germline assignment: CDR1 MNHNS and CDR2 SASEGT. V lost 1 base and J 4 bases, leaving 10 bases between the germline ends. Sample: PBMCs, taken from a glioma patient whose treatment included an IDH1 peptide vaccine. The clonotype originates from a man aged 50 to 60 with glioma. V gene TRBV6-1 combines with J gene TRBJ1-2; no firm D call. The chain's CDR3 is CASSEGQESYGYTF. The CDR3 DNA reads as TGTGCCAGCAGTGAAGGGCAGGAGTCCTATGGCTACACCTTC.